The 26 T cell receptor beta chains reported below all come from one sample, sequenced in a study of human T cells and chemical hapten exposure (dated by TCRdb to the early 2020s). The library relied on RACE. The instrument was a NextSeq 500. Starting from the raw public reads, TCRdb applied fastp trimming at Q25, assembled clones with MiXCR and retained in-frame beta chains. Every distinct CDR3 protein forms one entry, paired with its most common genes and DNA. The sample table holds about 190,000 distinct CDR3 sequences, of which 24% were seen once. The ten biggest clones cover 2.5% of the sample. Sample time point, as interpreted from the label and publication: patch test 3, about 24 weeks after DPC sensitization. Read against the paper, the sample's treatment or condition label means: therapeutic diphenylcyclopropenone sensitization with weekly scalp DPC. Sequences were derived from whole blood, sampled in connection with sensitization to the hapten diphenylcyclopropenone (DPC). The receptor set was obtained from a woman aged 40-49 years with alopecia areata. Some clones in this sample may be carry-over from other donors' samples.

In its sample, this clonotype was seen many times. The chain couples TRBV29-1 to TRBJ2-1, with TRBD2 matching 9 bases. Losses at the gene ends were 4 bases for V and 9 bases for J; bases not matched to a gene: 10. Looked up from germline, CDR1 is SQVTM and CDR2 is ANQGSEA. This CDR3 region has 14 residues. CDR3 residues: CSVVLAGFWGEQFF. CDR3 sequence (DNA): TGCAGCGTTGTTCTAGCGGGATTCTGGGGTGAGCAGTTCTTC.

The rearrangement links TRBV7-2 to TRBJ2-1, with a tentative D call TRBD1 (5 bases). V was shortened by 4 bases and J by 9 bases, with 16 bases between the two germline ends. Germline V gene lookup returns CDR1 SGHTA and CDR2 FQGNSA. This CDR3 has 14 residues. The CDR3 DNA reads TGTGCCAGCAGCTCCGAGGCAGGGTGGTCTGAGCAGTTCTTC. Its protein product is CASSSEAGWSEQFF.

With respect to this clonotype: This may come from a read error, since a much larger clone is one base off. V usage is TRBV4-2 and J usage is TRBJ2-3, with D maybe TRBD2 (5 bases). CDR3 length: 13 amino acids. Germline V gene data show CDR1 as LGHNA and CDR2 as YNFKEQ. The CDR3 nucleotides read TGTGCCGGCAGCCCTCGCTCTAGCGATACGCAGTATTTT. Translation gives CAGSPRSSDTQYF.

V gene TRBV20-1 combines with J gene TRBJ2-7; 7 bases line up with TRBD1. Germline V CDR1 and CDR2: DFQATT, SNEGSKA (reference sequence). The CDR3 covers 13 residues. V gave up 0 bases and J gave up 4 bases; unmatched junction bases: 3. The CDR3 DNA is TGCAGTGCTAGAGACAACAGGGGTTACGAGCAGTACTTC. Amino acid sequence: CSARDNRGYEQYF.

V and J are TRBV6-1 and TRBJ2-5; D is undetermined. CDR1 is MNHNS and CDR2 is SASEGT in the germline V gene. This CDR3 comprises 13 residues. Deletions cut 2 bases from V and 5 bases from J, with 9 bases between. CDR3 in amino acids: CASSERIWETQYF. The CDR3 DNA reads TGTGCCAGCAGTGAAAGGATTTGGGAGACCCAGTACTTC.

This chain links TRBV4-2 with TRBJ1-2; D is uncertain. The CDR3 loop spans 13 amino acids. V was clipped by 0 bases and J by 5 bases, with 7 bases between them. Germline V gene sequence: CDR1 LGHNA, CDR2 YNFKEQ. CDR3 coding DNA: TGTGCCAGCAGCCAAGATTTCCAGTATGGCTACACCTTC. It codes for CASSQDFQYGYTF.

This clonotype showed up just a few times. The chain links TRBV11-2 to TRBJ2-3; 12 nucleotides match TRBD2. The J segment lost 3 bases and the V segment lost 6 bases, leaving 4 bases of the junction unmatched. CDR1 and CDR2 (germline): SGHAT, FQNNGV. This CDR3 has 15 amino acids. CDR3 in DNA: TGTGCCAGCAGTTTCGGACTAGCGGGGACAGATACGCAGTATTTT. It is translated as CASSFGLAGTDTQYF.

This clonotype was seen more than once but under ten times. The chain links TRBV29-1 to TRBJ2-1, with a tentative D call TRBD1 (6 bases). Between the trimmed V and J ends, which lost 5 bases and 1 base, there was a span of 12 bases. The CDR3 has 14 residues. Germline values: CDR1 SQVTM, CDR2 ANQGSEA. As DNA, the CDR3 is TGCAGCGTTCAAGGGGGATCATCCTACAATGAGCAGTTCTTC. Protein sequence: CSVQGGSSYNEQFF.

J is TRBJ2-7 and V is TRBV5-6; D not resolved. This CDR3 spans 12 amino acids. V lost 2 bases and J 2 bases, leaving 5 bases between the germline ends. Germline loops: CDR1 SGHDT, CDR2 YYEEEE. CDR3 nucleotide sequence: TGTGCCAGCAGCTTATGGGCCTACGAGCAGTACTTC. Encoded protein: CASSLWAYEQYF.

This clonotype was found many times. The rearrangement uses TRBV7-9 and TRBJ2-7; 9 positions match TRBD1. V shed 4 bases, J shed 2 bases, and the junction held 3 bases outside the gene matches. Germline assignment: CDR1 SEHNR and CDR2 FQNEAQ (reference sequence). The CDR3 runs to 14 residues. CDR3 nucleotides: TGTGCCAGCAGCTGGGGGGACAGGGCCTACGAGCAGTACTTC. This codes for CASSWGDRAYEQYF.

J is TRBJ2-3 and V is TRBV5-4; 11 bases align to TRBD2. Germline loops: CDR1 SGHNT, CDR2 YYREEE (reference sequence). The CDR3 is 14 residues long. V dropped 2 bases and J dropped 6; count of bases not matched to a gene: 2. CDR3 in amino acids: CASSFGTSGDTQYF. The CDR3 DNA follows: TGTGCCAGCAGCTTTGGGACTAGCGGTGATACGCAGTATTTT. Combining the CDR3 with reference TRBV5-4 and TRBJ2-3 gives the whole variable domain ETGVTQSPTHLIKTRGQQVTLRCSSQSGHNTVSWYQQALGQGPQFIFQYYREEENGRGNFPPRFSGLQFPNYSSELNVNALELDDSALYLCASSFGTSGDTQYFGPGTRLTVL.

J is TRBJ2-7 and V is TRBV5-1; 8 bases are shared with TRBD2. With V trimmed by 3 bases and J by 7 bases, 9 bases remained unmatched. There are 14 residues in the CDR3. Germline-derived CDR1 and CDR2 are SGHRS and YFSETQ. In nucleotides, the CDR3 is TGCGCCAGCAGCTCGGCAGCGGGAGCCGCAGAGCAGTACTTC. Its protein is CASSSAAGAAEQYF.

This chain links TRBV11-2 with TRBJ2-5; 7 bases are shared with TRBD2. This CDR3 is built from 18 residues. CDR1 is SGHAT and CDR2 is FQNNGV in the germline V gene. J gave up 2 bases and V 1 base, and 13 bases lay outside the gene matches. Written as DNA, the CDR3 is TGTGCCAGCAGCTTAGGGGCCGCCTGGGAGCGGGGACAAGAGACCCAGTACTTC. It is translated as CASSLGAAWERGQETQYF.

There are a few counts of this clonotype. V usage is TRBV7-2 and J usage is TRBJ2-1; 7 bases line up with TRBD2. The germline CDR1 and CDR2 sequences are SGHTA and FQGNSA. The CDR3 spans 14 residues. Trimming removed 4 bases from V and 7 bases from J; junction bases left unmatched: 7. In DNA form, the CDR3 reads TGTGCCAGCAGCTACCGGGGGGAGGTAAATGAGCAGTTCTTC. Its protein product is CASSYRGEVNEQFF.

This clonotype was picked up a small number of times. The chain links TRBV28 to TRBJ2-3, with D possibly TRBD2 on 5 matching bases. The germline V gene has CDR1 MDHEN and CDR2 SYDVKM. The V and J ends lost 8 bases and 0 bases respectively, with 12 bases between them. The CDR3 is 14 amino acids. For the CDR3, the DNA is TGTGCCAGCGCTAGCACCTCTAGCACAGATACGCAGTATTTT. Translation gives CASASTSSTDTQYF.

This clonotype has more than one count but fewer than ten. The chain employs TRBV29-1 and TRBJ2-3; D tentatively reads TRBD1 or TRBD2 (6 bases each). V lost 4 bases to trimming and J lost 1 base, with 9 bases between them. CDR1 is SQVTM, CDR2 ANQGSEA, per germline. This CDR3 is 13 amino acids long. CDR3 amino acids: CSVGGAGTDTQYF. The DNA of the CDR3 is TGCAGCGTTGGGGGGGCTGGCACAGATACGCAGTATTTT.

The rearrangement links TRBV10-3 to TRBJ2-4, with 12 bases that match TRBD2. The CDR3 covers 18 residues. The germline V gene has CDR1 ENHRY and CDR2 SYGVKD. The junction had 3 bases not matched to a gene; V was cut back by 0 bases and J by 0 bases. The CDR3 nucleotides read TGTGCCATCAGTGAGTCGCTAGCGGGAGGGCTAGCCAAAAACATTCAGTACTTC. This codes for CAISESLAGGLAKNIQYF.

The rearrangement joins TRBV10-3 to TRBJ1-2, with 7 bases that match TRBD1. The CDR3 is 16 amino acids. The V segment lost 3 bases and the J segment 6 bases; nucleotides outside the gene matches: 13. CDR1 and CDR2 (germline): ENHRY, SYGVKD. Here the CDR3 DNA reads TGTGCCATCAGTGACCCCCGACAGGGAGGTGGCGATGGCTACACCTTC. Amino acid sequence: CAISDPRQGGGDGYTF.

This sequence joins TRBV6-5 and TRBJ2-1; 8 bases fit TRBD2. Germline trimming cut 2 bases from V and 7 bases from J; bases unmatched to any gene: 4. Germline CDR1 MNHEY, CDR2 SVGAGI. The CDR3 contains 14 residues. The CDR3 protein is CASSYGGRPNEQFF. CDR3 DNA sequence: TGTGCCAGCAGTTACGGCGGGAGGCCGAATGAGCAGTTCTTC.

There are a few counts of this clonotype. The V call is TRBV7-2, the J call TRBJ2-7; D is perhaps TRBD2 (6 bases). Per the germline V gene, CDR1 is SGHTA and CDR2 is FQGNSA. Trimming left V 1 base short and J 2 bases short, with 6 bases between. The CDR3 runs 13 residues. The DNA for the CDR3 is TGTGCCAGCAGCTTAGGACTAGCCTACGAGCAGTACTTC. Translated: CASSLGLAYEQYF.

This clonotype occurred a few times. In DNA, the CDR3 is TGTGCCAGCACGACAGGAGCTTCCTACGAGCAGTACTTC. Residues: CASTTGASYEQYF. The J gene is TRBJ2-7, the V gene TRBV28, with D perhaps matching TRBD1 (6 bases). With 7 bases removed from V and 1 base from J, the gap between germline ends came to 11 bases. Looked up from germline, CDR1 is MDHEN and CDR2 is SYDVKM. The CDR3 loop spans 13 amino acids.

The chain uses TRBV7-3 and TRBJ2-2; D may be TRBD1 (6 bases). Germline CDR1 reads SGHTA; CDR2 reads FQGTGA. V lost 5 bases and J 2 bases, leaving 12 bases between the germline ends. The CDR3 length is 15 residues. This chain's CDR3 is CASSRTGTNTGELFF. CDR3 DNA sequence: TGTGCCAGCAGCCGTACAGGGACCAACACCGGGGAGCTGTTTTTT.

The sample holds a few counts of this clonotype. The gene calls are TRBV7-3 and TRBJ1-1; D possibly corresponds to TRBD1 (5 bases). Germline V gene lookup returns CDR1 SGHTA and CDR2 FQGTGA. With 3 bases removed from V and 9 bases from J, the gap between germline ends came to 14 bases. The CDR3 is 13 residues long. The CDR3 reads CASSLGVEGKAFF. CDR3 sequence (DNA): TGTGCCAGCAGCTTGGGAGTTGAGGGGAAAGCTTTCTTT.

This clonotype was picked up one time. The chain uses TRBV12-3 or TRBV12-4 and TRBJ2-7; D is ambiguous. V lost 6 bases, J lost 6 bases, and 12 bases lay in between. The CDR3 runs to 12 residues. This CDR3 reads CASSSETSEQYF. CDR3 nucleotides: TGTGCCAGCAGCTCAGAGACTTCCGAGCAGTACTTC.

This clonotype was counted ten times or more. CDR3 bases: TGTGCCAGCAGCTTGGAGGGACAGAGCTCCTACGAGCAGTACTTC. Its protein is CASSLEGQSSYEQYF. The J gene is TRBJ2-7, the V gene TRBV11-1, with D possibly being TRBD1 (7 bases). CDR1 is SGHAT and CDR2 is FQDESV in the germline V gene (reference sequence). Deletions cut 3 bases from V and 0 bases from J, with 12 bases between. CDR3 length: 15 amino acids.

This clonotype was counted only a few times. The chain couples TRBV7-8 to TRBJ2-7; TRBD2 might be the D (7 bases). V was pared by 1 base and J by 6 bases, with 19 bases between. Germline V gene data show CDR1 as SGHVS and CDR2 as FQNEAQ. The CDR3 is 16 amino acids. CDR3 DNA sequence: TGTGCCAGCAGCTTAGACGGGGGGCAGGGTGGGTCCGAGCAGTACTTC. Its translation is CASSLDGGQGGSEQYF.